This paragraph covers one T cell receptor beta chain sequence. Its antigen is undetermined. Alongside a J-beta primer mix, a sample-barcoded 5' primer served in a second PCR lasting roughly 6 to 12 cycles. TCRdb called the 5' RACE reads again in MiXCR, with one record for every CDR3 protein. This sample has approximately 800,000 distinct CDR3 sequences, with 56% found just once. This record belongs to a study of blood T cells in healthy people across ages. Study outcomes and limitations: Underestimates were what the diversity estimates from one million T cells were considered to be. With age, beta diversity per million T cells declined roughly linearly, significantly by 30 to 40. Greater diversity and more naive CD4+ cells were seen in long-lived donors than in aged donors.

Extraction of total RNA produced a minimum of 5 micrograms from each sample. The CDR3 has 13 amino acids. Germline V gene data show CDR1 as SQVTM and CDR2 as ANQGSEA. The V gene lost 7 bases and the J gene lost 2 bases, with 13 bases spanning the gap. Sequences were obtained from blood. This clonotype was sampled from a man in his forties or fifties in good health. This rearrangement joins TRBV29-1 to TRBJ2-3; the D is unclear. The CDR3 spells CSAAKSVTDTQYF. The DNA of the CDR3 is TGCAGCGCCGCGAAGTCCGTCACAGATACGCAGTATTTT.